Below, one TCR beta chain is given with its context. A far bigger clonotype differs at one base, so this is likely a read error. CDR1 is SGHTA, CDR2 FQGNSA, per germline. The CDR3 length is 14 residues. Stated time point: newly diagnosed GD, antithyroid drugs for less than 3 months. RNA extracted from PBMCs served as the sequencing template. This specimen comes from a study of regulatory T cells in long-lasting Graves disease. Arm-PCR of CDR3 regions and iRepertoire HTBI primers were used to build TCR beta libraries. TCRdb analysed the multiplex PCR reads with MiXCR anew, one entry per CDR3 protein. Among about 220,000 distinct CDR3 sequences listed, approximately 18% were seen once. These sequences were also reported in another study, on T cells in Graves' hyperthyroidism and ophthalmopathy.

The chain joins TRBV7-2 to TRBJ2-1; no clear D gene. The starting material was peripheral blood mononuclear cells (PBMCs), obtained at new diagnosis, from a patient treated with antithyroid drugs. The receptor's source is a woman aged 25-40 years with Graves disease. CDR3 protein: CASSPLWGKETQCF. For the CDR3, the DNA is TGTGCCAGCAGCCCCCTGTGGGGAAAAGAGACCCAGTGCTTC. The whole variable domain, filled in from reference TRBV7-2 and TRBJ2-1, reads GAGVSQSPSNKVTEKGKDVELRCDPISGHTALYWYRQSLGQGLEFLIYFQGNSAPDKSGLPSDRFSAERTGGSVSTLTIQRTQQEDSAVYLCASSPLWGKETQCFGPGTRLTVL.